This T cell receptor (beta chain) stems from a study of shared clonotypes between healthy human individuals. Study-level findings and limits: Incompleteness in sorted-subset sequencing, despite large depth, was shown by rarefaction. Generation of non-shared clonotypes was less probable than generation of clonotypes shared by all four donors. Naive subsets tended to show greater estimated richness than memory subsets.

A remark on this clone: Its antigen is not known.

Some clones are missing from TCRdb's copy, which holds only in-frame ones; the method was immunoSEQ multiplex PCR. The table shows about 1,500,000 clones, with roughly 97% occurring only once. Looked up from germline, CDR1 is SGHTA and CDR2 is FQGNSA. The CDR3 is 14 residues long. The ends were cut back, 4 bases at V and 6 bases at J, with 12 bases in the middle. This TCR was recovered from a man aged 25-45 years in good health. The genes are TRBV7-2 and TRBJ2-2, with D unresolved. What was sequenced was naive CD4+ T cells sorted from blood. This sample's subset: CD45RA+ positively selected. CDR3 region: CASSSSAGPGELFF. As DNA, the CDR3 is TGTGCCAGCAGCTCATCGGCTGGTCCCGGGGAGCTGTTTTTT.